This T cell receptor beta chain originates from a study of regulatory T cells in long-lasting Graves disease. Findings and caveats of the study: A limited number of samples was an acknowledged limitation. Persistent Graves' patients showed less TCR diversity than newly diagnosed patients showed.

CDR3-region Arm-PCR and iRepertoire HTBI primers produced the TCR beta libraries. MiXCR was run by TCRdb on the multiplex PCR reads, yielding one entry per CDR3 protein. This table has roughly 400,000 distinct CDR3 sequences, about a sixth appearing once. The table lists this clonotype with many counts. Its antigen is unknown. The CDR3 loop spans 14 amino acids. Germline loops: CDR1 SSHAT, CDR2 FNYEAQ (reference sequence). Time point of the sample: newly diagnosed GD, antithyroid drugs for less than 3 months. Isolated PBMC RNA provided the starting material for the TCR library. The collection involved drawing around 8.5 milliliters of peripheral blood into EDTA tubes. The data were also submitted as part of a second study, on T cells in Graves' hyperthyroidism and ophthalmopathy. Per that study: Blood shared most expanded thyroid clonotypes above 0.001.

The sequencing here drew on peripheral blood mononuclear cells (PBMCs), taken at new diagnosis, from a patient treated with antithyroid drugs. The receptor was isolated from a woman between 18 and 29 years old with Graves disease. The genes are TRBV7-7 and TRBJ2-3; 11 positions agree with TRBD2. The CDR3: CAIGPGLAADTQYF. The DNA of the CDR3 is TGTGCTATCGGCCCGGGACTAGCGGCAGATACGCAGTATTTT.